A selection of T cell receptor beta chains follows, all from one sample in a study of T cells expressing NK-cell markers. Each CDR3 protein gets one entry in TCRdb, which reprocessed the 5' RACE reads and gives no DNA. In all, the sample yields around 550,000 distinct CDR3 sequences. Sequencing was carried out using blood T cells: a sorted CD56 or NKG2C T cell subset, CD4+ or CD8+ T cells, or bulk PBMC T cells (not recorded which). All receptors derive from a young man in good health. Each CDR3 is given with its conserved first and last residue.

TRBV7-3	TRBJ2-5	CASSSQGRGGETQYF
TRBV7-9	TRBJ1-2	CASSLGRTGVKGYTF
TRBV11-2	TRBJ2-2	CASIPRAGVNTGELFF
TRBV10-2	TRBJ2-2	CASSEGRLASNPRGELFF
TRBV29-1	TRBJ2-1	CSVRPGTVSDVEQFF
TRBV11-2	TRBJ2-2	CASSLMMDRVVSGELFF
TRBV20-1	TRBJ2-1	CSAKRQSSYNEQFF
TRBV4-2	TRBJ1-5	CASSQENQPQHF
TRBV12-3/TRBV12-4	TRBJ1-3	CASSLGAGQGNTIYF
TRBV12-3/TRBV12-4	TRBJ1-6	CASRQDRSSYNSPLHF
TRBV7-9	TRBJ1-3	CASRPPLGGKGNTIYF
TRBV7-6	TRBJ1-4	CASSLGEWGRPFEKLFF
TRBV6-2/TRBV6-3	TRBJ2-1	CASSSRARWQFF
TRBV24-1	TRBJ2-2	CATSDFGGRFAGELFF
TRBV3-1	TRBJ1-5	CASSQDWGGRNQPQHF
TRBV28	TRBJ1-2	CASSWDRAQGYTF
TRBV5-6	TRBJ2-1	CASSRAVYEQFF
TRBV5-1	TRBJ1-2	CASSLPGQSGYTF
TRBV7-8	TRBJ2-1	CASSFSGRADSYNEQFF
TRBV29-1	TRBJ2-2	CSVQGAFMETGELFF
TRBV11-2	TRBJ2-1	CASSSPSIEQFF
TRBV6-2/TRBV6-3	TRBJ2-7	CASSFTWTWTPYEQYF
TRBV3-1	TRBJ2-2	CASSQDVGLAGSGELFF
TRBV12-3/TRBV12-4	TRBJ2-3	CASSGTGSLAGVADTQYF
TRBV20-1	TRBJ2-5	CSALIHRVQETQYF
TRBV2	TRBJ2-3	CASSEGAHSTDTQYF
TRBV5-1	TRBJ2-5	CASSLSPSGSQETQYF
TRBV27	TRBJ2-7	CASSFVSGRIYEQYF
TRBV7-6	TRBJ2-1	CASSDGLAANEQFF
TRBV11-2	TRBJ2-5	CASSFTPGLAGGGQETQYF
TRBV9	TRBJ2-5	CASSDRVGQLQETQYF
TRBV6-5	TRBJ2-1	CASSYSLGGRSYNEQFF
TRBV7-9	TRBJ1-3	CASSLAETVTGNTIYF
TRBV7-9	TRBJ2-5	CASSYERQETQYF
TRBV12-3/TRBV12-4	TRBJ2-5	CASRASGSHETQYF
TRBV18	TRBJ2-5	CASSPNNEETQYF
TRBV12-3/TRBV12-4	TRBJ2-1	CASRLEGRAYNEQFF
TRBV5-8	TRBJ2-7	CASSRGGLAHTYEQYF
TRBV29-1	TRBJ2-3	CSVPLAARTDTQYF
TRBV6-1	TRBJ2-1	CASSEQGNYNEQFF
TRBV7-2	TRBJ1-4	CASSLGPSVEKLFF
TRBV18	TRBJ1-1	CASSPVKNTEAFF
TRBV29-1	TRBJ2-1	CSVRGILGATEQFF
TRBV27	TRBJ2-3	CASSLWPQVGDTQYF
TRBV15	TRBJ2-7	CATSKAGGERYEQYF
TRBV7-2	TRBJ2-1	CASSLFGDRGLSEQFF
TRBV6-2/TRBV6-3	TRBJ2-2	CASSYLTGAGELFF
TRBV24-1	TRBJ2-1	CATVHRDNEQFF
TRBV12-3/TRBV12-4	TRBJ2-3	CASSFMGGSAGRTDTQYF
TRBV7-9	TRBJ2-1	CASSLVPRGKENNEQFF
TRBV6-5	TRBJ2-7	CASSYSGRVEQYF
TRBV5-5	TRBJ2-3	CASSFTGLPPTDTQYF
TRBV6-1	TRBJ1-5	CASSPDPLGGNQPQHF
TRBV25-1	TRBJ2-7	CASSEYRESSYEQYF
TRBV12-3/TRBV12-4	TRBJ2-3	CASSFPLSGSLTDTQYF